These T cell receptor beta chains were read from a single sample in a study of blood T cell repertoires in COVID-19. Libraries were prepared by immunoSEQ multiplex PCR; TCRdb keeps only in-frame clonotypes and omits some of them. The table includes roughly 500,000 clones, less than 90% detected once. The sequenced material came from PBMCs or T cells enriched from blood (not recorded which). The receptors were gathered from a woman in her sixties who had recovered from COVID-19. Each CDR3 is given with its conserved first and last residue. Each record gives: CDR3 protein, CDR3 DNA, D gene, J gene, V gene, clone size. D genes are given only for firm matches. Expanded clones get a size class; other rows say once, few or many, or leave the size out.

CASSRVVGGGYTF,TGTGCCAGCAGCCGGGTAGTCGGCGGTGGCTACACCTTC,.,TRBJ1-2,TRBV12-3/TRBV12-4,.
CASSSGQQNTEAFF,TGTGCCAGCAGCTCGGGACAGCAGAACACTGAAGCTTTCTTT,TRBD1,TRBJ1-1,TRBV7-9,few
CASRRDRGGYSNQPQHF,TGTGCCAGTCGACGCGACAGGGGGGGTTATAGCAATCAGCCCCAGCATTTT,TRBD1,TRBJ1-5,TRBV19,few
CASSLSLGQGLSGELFF,TGCGCCAGCAGCTTGTCCCTGGGACAGGGGTTGTCCGGGGAGCTGTTTTTT,TRBD1,TRBJ2-2,TRBV5-1,.
CASRTASNEKLFF,TGTGCCAGCAGGACAGCCTCTAATGAAAAACTGTTTTTT,.,TRBJ1-4,TRBV6-5,.
CASSPYKLAGGLTGELFF,TGCGCCAGCAGCCCCTACAAACTAGCGGGGGGGCTAACCGGGGAGCTGTTTTTT,TRBD2,TRBJ2-2,TRBV4-1,few
CATSVQGGGNQPQHF,TGTGCCACCAGTGTACAGGGTGGGGGCAATCAGCCCCAGCATTTT,.,TRBJ1-5,TRBV24-1,.
CASSLRGPSSGANVLTF,TGTGCCAGCAGCTTGAGGGGTCCCAGCTCTGGGGCCAACGTCCTGACTTTC,.,TRBJ2-6,TRBV5-8,.
CAWSVGGAVNTEAFF,TGTGCCTGGAGTGTAGGGGGGGCAGTGAACACTGAAGCTTTCTTT,.,TRBJ1-1,TRBV30,.
CASIGDNNYGYTF,TGTGCCAGCATAGGGGACAACAACTATGGCTACACCTTC,.,TRBJ1-2,TRBV3-1/TRBV3-2,.
CASRPTGGRGYTF,TGTGCCAGCAGACCGACAGGGGGGAGGGGCTACACCTTC,TRBD1,TRBJ1-2,TRBV6-5,.
CASSPKGQGSYGYTF,TGTGCCAGCAGCCCAAAGGGACAGGGATCTTATGGCTACACCTTC,TRBD1,TRBJ1-2,TRBV7-2,once
CASSETEYTQYF,TGTGCCAGCAGTGAAACTGAATATACGCAGTATTTT,.,TRBJ2-3,TRBV2,.
CASSLSLVYEQYF,TGCGCCAGCAGCTTGAGTCTAGTCTACGAGCAGTACTTC,.,TRBJ2-7,TRBV5-1,.
CASSQTGVSPLHF,TGTGCCAGCAGCCAGACAGGGGTTTCACCCCTCCACTTT,TRBD1,TRBJ1-6,TRBV28,.
CASSVGTFRDEQFF,TGTGCCAGCAGCGTAGGGACATTTAGGGATGAGCAGTTCTTC,.,TRBJ2-1,TRBV9,.
CASLSYYEQYF,TGTGCCAGCCTCTCGTACTACGAGCAGTACTTC,.,TRBJ2-7,TRBV2,.
CASSRGQGGYNEQFF,TGTGCCAGCAGCAGAGGACAGGGGGGCTACAATGAGCAGTTCTTC,TRBD1,TRBJ2-1,TRBV5-8,.
CASSQGYAGELFF,TGCGCCAGCAGTCAGGGGTACGCCGGGGAGCTGTTTTTT,.,TRBJ2-2,TRBV10-1,.
CASSSGLAVPTDTQYF,TGTGCCAGCAGCTCCGGACTAGCGGTGCCCACAGATACGCAGTATTTT,TRBD2,TRBJ2-3,TRBV5-4,.
CASSETGVHEQYF,TGCGCCAGCAGTGAAACCGGAGTGCACGAGCAGTACTTC,.,TRBJ2-7,TRBV10-1,few
CASSDLTPRTGELFF,TGTGCCAGCAGTGATCTAACACCCAGGACCGGGGAGCTGTTTTTT,.,TRBJ2-2,TRBV2,once
CASSPQAGANSPLHF,TGCGCCAGCAGCCCTCAAGCAGGCGCTAATTCACCCCTCCACTTT,.,TRBJ1-6,TRBV5-1,.
CASSLGLAGSNTDTQYF,TGTGCCAGCAGTCTAGGACTAGCGGGGAGTAACACAGATACGCAGTATTTT,TRBD2,TRBJ2-3,TRBV9,once
CASSSSRPDREQPQHF,TGTGCCAGCAGCTCCTCCCGCCCAGACAGGGAACAGCCCCAGCATTTT,.,TRBJ1-5,TRBV21-1,.
CSVEHPDILNTGELFF,TGCAGCGTTGAACATCCCGACATACTCAACACCGGGGAGCTGTTTTTT,.,TRBJ2-2,TRBV29-1,.
CASWSPERGGMWEQFF,TGTGCCAGCTGGAGCCCGGAGCGGGGGGGCATGTGGGAGCAGTTCTTC,TRBD2,TRBJ2-1,TRBV18,.
CASSPPSGLGTQYF,TGTGCCAGCTCACCACCCAGCGGTTTGGGTACGCAGTATTTT,.,TRBJ2-3,TRBV18,.
CASSESSGSGNTIYF,TGTGCCAGCAGTGAAAGTTCGGGTTCCGGAAACACCATATATTTT,.,TRBJ1-3,TRBV2,.
CASSVGGLPYGYTF,TGTGCCAGCAGCGTAGGGGGGCTCCCCTATGGCTACACCTTC,.,TRBJ1-2,TRBV9,.
CASSDQGYNEQFF,TGTGCCAGCAGTGACCAGGGATACAATGAGCAGTTCTTC,.,TRBJ2-1,TRBV25-1,.
CAWMDFRLRETQYF,TGTGCCTGGATGGACTTCAGGTTGCGAGAGACCCAGTACTTC,.,TRBJ2-5,TRBV30,.
CAWRHPDRPYNSPLHF,TGTGCCTGGAGACATCCTGACAGACCGTATAATTCACCCCTCCACTTT,.,TRBJ1-6,TRBV30,.
CASSLQGDNYGYTF,TGCGCCAGCAGCTTACAGGGCGACAACTATGGCTACACCTTC,.,TRBJ1-2,TRBV5-1,.
CSARSSYGYTF,TGCAGTGCTAGATCCAGCTATGGCTACACCTTC,.,TRBJ1-2,TRBV20-1,.
CASSLWTGGGNYGYTF,TGTGCCAGCAGCCTTTGGACAGGGGGCGGGAACTATGGCTACACCTTC,TRBD1,TRBJ1-2,TRBV11-2,.